What follows is one T cell receptor (beta chain) and its context. Its antigen is currently unknown. Nashville, Tennessee was home to all donors, who were Caucasian adults. Splitting of CD4+ cells produced CD45RA+ naive and CD45RA-negative memory subsets. This record belongs to a study of shared clonotypes between healthy human individuals. Study observations and caveats: Naive subsets, compared against memory subsets, generally had larger estimated richness values.

Assay used: immunoSEQ multiplex PCR; TCRdb lists only in-frame clones, some missing. This sample has around 2.5 million clones; roughly 93% occur once, and the top ten carry approximately 0.36%. The CDR3 has 16 residues. Germline trimming cut 5 bases from V and 5 bases from J; bases unmatched to any gene: 11. Germline CDR1 reads MDHEN; CDR2 reads SYDVKM. This clonotype was sampled from a man younger than 30 in good health. Some clones in this sample may be carry-over from other donors' samples. Sequenced sample: naive CD4+ T cells from PBMCs. The subset denotes: CD45RA+ positively selected. The genes are TRBV28 and TRBJ2-3, with TRBD1 matching over 9 bases. CDR3 DNA: TGTGCCAGCAGTCCACCGGGACAGGGCAGCGTAGATACGCAGTATTTT. It codes for CASSPPGQGSVDTQYF.